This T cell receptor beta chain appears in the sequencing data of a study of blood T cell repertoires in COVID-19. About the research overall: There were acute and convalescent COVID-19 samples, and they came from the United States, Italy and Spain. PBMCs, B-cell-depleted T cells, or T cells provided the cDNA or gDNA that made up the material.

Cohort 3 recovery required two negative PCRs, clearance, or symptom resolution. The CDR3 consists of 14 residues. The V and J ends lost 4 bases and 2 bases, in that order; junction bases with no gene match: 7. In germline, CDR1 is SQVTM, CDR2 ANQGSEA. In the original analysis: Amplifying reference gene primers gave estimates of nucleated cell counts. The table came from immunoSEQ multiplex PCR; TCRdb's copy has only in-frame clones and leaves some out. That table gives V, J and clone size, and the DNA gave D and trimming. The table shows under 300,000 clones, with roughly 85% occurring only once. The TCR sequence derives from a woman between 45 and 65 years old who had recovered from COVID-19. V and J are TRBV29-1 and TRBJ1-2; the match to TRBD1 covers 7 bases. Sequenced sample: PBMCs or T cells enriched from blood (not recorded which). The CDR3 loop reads CSVGDSLRNYGYTF. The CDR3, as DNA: TGCAGCGTTGGGGACAGCCTCAGAAACTATGGCTACACCTTC.